The rows below give T cell receptor beta chains drawn from one sample of a study of sequential checkpoint blockade in melanoma. Repertoires were generated with immunoSEQ multiplex PCR, while TCRdb's copy carries only in-frame clones and drops some. This table has roughly 1,500 clones, roughly a quarter appearing once. The source material was tumor tissue (inferred from file names), sampled from a patient given nivolumab and ipilimumab in sequence. Source of these receptors: a human donor with melanoma. Both conserved end residues are part of each CDR3. A D gene is named only where the DNA matches it firmly. Expanded clones are given a class, and other clones once, few, many or no size at all.

v_call	clone_size	d_call	j_call	cdr3_length	cdr3_nt	cdr3_aa
TRBV19	once	TRBD2	TRBJ2-7	14	TGTGCCAGTAGCCGACTAGCGGAGTCCTACGAGCAGTACTTC	CASSRLAESYEQYF
TRBV9	few	TRBD2	TRBJ2-3	15	TGTGCCAGCAGCGGAGCGGGGCGTGGCGCAGATACGCAGTATTTT	CASSGAGRGADTQYF
TRBV29-1	NA	NA	TRBJ1-1	12	TGCAGCGTTGAAGGAGGATACACTGAAGCTTTCTTT	CSVEGGYTEAFF
TRBV11-3	medium-sized	NA	TRBJ2-5	15	TGTGCCAGCAGCCAGAATATGGGGCTGAAAGAGACCCAGTACTTC	CASSQNMGLKETQYF
TRBV6-8	NA	TRBD1	TRBJ2-1	15	TGTGCCAGCAGGGACCCAGGGGGACCCTACAATGAGCAGTTCTTC	CASRDPGGPYNEQFF
TRBV6-8	few	NA	TRBJ1-5	12	TGTGCCACTGGTCCGGTAAATCAGCCCCAGCATTTT	CATGPVNQPQHF
TRBV6-8	few	NA	TRBJ2-3	15	TGTGCCAGCAGTTGGGGACTGTTGAGCACAGATACGCAGTATTTT	CASSWGLLSTDTQYF
TRBV6-8	few	NA	TRBJ2-2	13	TGTGCCAGCAGTGCGCCGTTCACCGGGGAGCTGTTTTTT	CASSAPFTGELFF
TRBV11-3	medium-sized	NA	TRBJ2-5	14	TGTGCCAGCAGCTTGGTCGGCGGGCGAGAGACCCAGTACTTC	CASSLVGGRETQYF
TRBV15	NA	NA	TRBJ2-1	16	TGTGCCACCACCATGGACGGATTAAGCTCCTACAATGAGCAGTTCTTC	CATTMDGLSSYNEQFF
TRBV4-1	few	NA	TRBJ2-5	13	TGCGCCAGCAGCCAAGCAGGGAGTGAGACCCAGTACTTC	CASSQAGSETQYF
TRBV11-3	medium-sized	NA	TRBJ1-2	15	TGTGCCAGCAGCAACAGAACCGGGACCGTGCATGGCTACACCTTC	CASSNRTGTVHGYTF
TRBV11-3	medium-sized	NA	TRBJ1-1	15	TGTGCCAGCAGCCTTTCCGCGCGGGTGAACACTGAAGCTTTCTTT	CASSLSARVNTEAFF
TRBV6-8	large	TRBD1	TRBJ1-4	16	TGTGCCAGCAGTGGCCCCCAGGGGGCACGTCGTGAAAAACTGTTTTTT	CASSGPQGARREKLFF
TRBV6-8	few	NA	TRBJ2-7	13	TGTGCCAGCAGTCTCACACAGGGTAACGAGCAGTACTTC	CASSLTQGNEQYF
TRBV25-1	large	NA	TRBJ2-7	12	TGTGCCAGCAGTGTCAGCTCCTACGAGCAGTACTTC	CASSVSSYEQYF
TRBV9	medium-sized	NA	TRBJ1-2	14	TGTGCCAGCAGCGCTCGCGGACGGGGGGAGGGCTACACCTTC	CASSARGRGEGYTF
TRBV6-8	NA	NA	TRBJ2-1	13	TGTGCCAGCAGACCTCGACAGTCCAATGAGCAGTTCTTC	CASRPRQSNEQFF
TRBV9	few	NA	TRBJ2-1	16	TGTGCCAGCAGCGTTTTCTCCCAGGGGATTTACAATGAGCAGTTCTTC	CASSVFSQGIYNEQFF
TRBV11-3	medium-sized	TRBD2	TRBJ2-7	17	TGTGCCAGCAGCTTAGGAGTACTAGCGGGAGGGGGCGACGAGCAGTACTTC	CASSLGVLAGGGDEQYF
TRBV6-8	few	NA	TRBJ2-1	16	TGTGCCAGCAGTCTTGAGCGGACGGAAGGGGAGAATGAGCAGTTCTTC	CASSLERTEGENEQFF
TRBV6-7	medium-sized	NA	TRBJ2-3	11	TGTGCCAGCACCTACGGGGATACGCAGTATTTT	CASTYGDTQYF
TRBV6-8	large	NA	TRBJ1-4	15	TGTGCCAGCAGTTACTACGGTGGTCCCACTGAAAAACTGTTTTTT	CASSYYGGPTEKLFF
TRBV11-3	large	TRBD1	TRBJ2-1	16	TGTGCCAGCAGCTTGCCTCCGACAGGGGGTTACAATGAGCAGTTCTTC	CASSLPPTGGYNEQFF
TRBV19	NA	TRBD2	TRBJ2-1	15	TGTGCCAGTAGACTAGCGGGGGGGCTCTACAATGAGCAGTTCTTC	CASRLAGGLYNEQFF
TRBV11-3	medium-sized	NA	TRBJ2-7	14	TGTGCCAGCAGCGCCTCTAAAGCCGAGTACGAGCAGTACTTC	CASSASKAEYEQYF
TRBV4-1	medium-sized	NA	TRBJ2-3	15	TGCGCCAGCAGCCAAGTTGGGGGAGGAACAGATACGCAGTATTTT	CASSQVGGGTDTQYF
TRBV19	NA	TRBD2	TRBJ2-3	13	TGTGCCAGTAGTATGCGGAGGGAGGGTACGCAGTATTTT	CASSMRREGTQYF